Presented here are 7 T cell receptor beta chains from one specimen sequenced in a study of T-cell memory formation after mild COVID-19. TCRdb re-called the 5' RACE reads through MiXCR, storing one row per CDR3 protein. The repertoire includes about 110,000 distinct CDR3 sequences, 15% to 20% of them detected once, and approximately 28% sits in the top ten. Sequencing was done on a sample of PBMCs or a T cell subset sorted from them (not recorded which). These receptors all come from an adult woman who had mild COVID-19 (a few samples of this study predate the infection). Cell type and time point are not known.

On this clonotype: Sequence at one end of the junction differs from germline and may be a read error. The V and J genes are TRBV12-3 or TRBV12-4 and TRBJ1-2; the match to TRBD1 covers 9 bases. CDR3 length: 17 amino acids. CDR3 sequence (DNA): TGTGCCAGCAGTTTAGTCCACAGGGGGCAGTCCCACTATGGCTACACATTC. It translates to CASSLVHRGQSHYGYTF.

There are a few counts of this clonotype. V is TRBV11-3 and J is TRBJ2-1; D gene ambiguous. In germline, CDR1 is SGHNT, CDR2 YENEEA. V was trimmed by 3 bases and J by 7 bases, leaving 13 bases between them. The CDR3 covers 14 residues. The CDR3 spells CASSFGTMGNEQFF. The CDR3 region has the DNA TGTGCCAGCAGCTTCGGTACGATGGGTAATGAGCAGTTCTTC.

This clonotype was seen at least ten times. The V call is TRBV15, the J call TRBJ2-1; D is perhaps TRBD1 (6 bases). V lost 0 bases, J lost 5 bases, and 11 bases lay in between. This CDR3 is 15 amino acids long. The germline CDR1 and CDR2 sequences are LNHNV and YYDKDF (reference sequence). CDR3 protein: CATSRDRQGHNEQFF. In DNA, the CDR3 is TGTGCCACCAGCAGAGATCGGCAGGGGCACAATGAGCAGTTCTTC.

This sequence joins TRBV5-6 and TRBJ2-3; TRBD2 is a possible D gene (5 bases). Germline V gene lookup returns CDR1 SGHDT and CDR2 YYEEEE. V dropped 4 bases and J dropped 8 bases, with 14 bases sitting between them. The CDR3 is made up of 13 amino acids. The CDR3 here is CASSARAAGTQYF. DNA of the CDR3: TGTGCCAGCAGCGCCCGGGCTGCGGGTACGCAGTATTTT.

This clonotype was observed a handful of times. This chain joins TRBV3-1 and TRBJ2-1; 10 nucleotides match TRBD2. V was clipped by 1 base and J by 8 bases; unmatched bases: 5. Germline V gene sequence: CDR1 LGHDT, CDR2 YNNKEL (reference sequence). This CDR3 has 15 amino acids. CDR3 protein: CASSQVAGGLDEQFF. The CDR3 DNA sequence: TGTGCCAGCAGCCAAGTAGCGGGAGGCCTAGATGAGCAGTTCTTC.

This chain uses TRBV30 with TRBJ2-1, with D unclear. Trimming shortened V by 5 bases and J by 8 bases, and 7 bases separated the two germline ends. The CDR3 sequence is 10 residues long. Germline CDR1 and CDR2: GTSNPN and SVGIG (reference sequence). The chain's CDR3 is CAWDHHEQFF. The DNA of the CDR3 is TGTGCCTGGGACCATCATGAGCAGTTCTTC.

The chain couples TRBV11-2 to TRBJ2-7; TRBD1 matches at 9 bases. The CDR3 sequence is 15 residues long. With 4 bases clipped from V and 5 bases from J, the junction kept 9 bases outside the gene matches. Germline lookup yields CDR1 SGHAT and CDR2 FQNNGV. The CDR3 bases are TGTGCCAGCAGCTCGAGACAGGGGGTTTTAGACGAGCAGTACTTC. It is translated as CASSSRQGVLDEQYF.